This TCR beta chain derives from a study of T-cell reconstitution after alpha-beta-depleted transplantation in children (dated by TCRdb to 2015 to 2016). About the study as a whole: The study quantitatively tracked T-cell immune reconstitution after TCRalphabeta/CD19-depleted allogeneic hematopoietic cell transplantation in children using TCR repertoire profiling.

Library preparation used PCR. Sequencing was carried out with an Illumina HiSeq 2500. TCR library preparation used molecular barcoding, with unique molecular identifiers applied to normalize quantification of the TCRbeta repertoire. Clones were called with MiXCR by TCRdb after fastp trimmed the public reads at Q25, and only in-frame beta chains were retained. When rows share a CDR3 protein, they turn into one entry using the most common DNA and genes. The sample table shows some 840,000 distinct CDR3 sequences, and roughly 16% are seen once. The ten most abundant clones make up about 5% of the sample. What the study reported, not specific to this receptor: In some patients, high TCRbeta diversity at day 60 was attributed to recipient T cells and intrathymic progenitors that had survived conditioning. The apparently early alphabetaT-cell count recovery about two months after transplant was reportedly dependent on only several hundred rapidly expanded clones derived from non-depleted graft cells. Hyperexpanded clone frequencies declined over subsequent months; after one year, T-cell counts and TCRbeta diversity were mostly attributed to newly produced T cells.

This clonotype has only a few counts. The specificity of this receptor is unknown. No base qualities exist here, and no much larger clone lies one base off it. The treatment or condition label on this specimen signifies: allogeneic hematopoietic cell transplantation with graft depleted of TCRalphabeta T cells and CD19 B cells. Transplant recipients were children who received TCRalphabeta/CD19-depleted allogeneic hematopoietic cell grafts. This receptor was identified in a male patient aged 10 to 17 who had a stem cell transplant for acute lymphoblastic leukemia, so the T cells may come from the graft donor. Source: PBMCs, mostly from graft donor cells, taken 360 days after TCRalphabeta/CD19-depleted stem cell transplant.

The DNA is as follows: TGTGCCAGCAGGCTAGCGGGAGAGGGGGGCTATACGCAGTATTTT. This sequence encodes CASRLAGEGGYTQYF. Here the chain combines TRBV12-3 or TRBV12-4 and TRBJ2-3; 10 nucleotides in the junction match TRBD2. V lost 6 bases and J lost 7 bases, and the count of bases not matched to a germline gene is 10. The CDR3 numbers 15 residues from cysteine through phenylalanine. Solely the CDR3 DNA is kept, with 45 bases framed from the first base.